This T cell receptor (beta chain) was identified in a study of T cells in Graves' hyperthyroidism and ophthalmopathy. Germline V CDR1 and CDR2: DFQATT, SNEGSKA (reference sequence). The CDR3 consists of 14 residues. TCR beta CDR3 region amplification was performed from RNA transcripts. A first-round RT-PCR of the TCR CDR3 used the HTBI primer set. TCRdb re-derived calls from the multiplex PCR reads in MiXCR, one entry per CDR3 protein. Found here are about 380,000 distinct CDR3 sequences, around 13% of them singletons; the top ten hold 9.5% to 11%. This TCR came from a woman aged 60-75 years with Graves' hyperthyroidism. The chain combines TRBV20-1 with TRBJ2-1, with 12 nucleotides matching TRBD2. Sequencing was performed on blood. The CDR3: CSVPRPSGRGEQFF. CDR3 nucleotide sequence: TGCAGCGTTCCCCGTCCTAGCGGGAGGGGGGAGCAGTTCTTC.